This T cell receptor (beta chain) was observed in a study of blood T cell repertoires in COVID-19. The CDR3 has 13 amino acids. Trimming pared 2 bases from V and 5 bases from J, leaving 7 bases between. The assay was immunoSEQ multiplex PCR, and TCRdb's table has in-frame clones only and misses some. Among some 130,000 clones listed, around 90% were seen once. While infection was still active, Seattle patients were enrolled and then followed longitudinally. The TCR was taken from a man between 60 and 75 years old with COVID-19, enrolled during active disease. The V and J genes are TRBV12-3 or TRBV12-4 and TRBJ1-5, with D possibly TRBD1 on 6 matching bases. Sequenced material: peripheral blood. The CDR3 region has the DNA TGTGCCAGCAGTTTAAAGGGGGATCAGCCCCAGCATTTT. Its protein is CASSLKGDQPQHF.